What follows are 16 T cell receptor beta chains derived from one specimen sequenced in a study of blood T cell repertoires in COVID-19. Generated by immunoSEQ multiplex PCR, the TCRdb table keeps only in-frame clones and is missing some. The table lists approximately 190,000 clones, around 80% of them singletons, with around 6.9% in the top ten. Sequencing was performed on peripheral blood. The receptors were sampled from a man aged 55 to 69 with acute or convalescent COVID-19.

The rearrangement uses TRBV2 and TRBJ2-1, with 15 positions matching TRBD2. The length of the CDR3 is 14 residues. The germline V gene encodes CDR1 SNHLY and CDR2 FYNNEI. V shed 6 bases and J 8 bases; nucleotides not matched to a gene: 2. CDR3 nucleotide sequence: TGTGCCAGCAGGGGACTAGCGGGGGGTTATGAGCAGTTCTTC. This gives the protein CASRGLAGGYEQFF.

This chain connects TRBV15 to TRBJ2-1; TRBD2 matches 8 bases. CDR1 is LNHNV and CDR2 is YYDKDF in the germline V gene (reference sequence). Losses at the gene ends were 1 base for V and 8 bases for J; bases not matched to a gene: 7. This CDR3 region has 15 residues. CDR3 nucleotides: TGTGCCACCAGCAGAGTGGTTAGCGGGACCGATGAGCAGTTCTTC. This sequence encodes CATSRVVSGTDEQFF.

There are a few counts of this clone. V is TRBV7-2 and J is TRBJ2-6; a possible D gene is TRBD2 (5 bases). This CDR3 has 17 amino acids. Germline values: CDR1 SGHTA, CDR2 FQGNSA. V was trimmed by 1 base and J by 4 bases, leaving 14 bases between them. The CDR3 sequence: CASSLERGSSGANVLTF. The CDR3 DNA follows: TGTGCCAGCAGCTTAGAAAGAGGGAGCAGCGGGGCCAACGTCCTGACTTTC.

The CDR3 sequence: CSGAGTPAYNEQFF. CDR3 nucleotide sequence: TGCAGCGGTGCCGGGACACCGGCTTACAATGAGCAGTTCTTC. The chain recombines TRBV29-1 with TRBJ2-1; D is possibly TRBD1 (6 bases). CDR3 size: 14 residues. V lost 7 bases to trimming and J lost 4 bases, with 17 bases between them. Germline assignment: CDR1 SQVTM and CDR2 ANQGSEA.

J is TRBJ1-5 and V is TRBV6-1, with a weak D call TRBD1 (6 bases). CDR1 and CDR2 (germline): MNHNS, SASEGT. V lost 1 base and J 6 bases, leaving 22 bases between the germline ends. The CDR3 loop spans 18 amino acids. DNA of the CDR3: TGTGCCAGCAGTGAAGACCCCTTAAGCAGGGACATGGTTCAGCCCCAGCATTTT. Translating gives CASSEDPLSRDMVQPQHF.

The V and J genes are TRBV7-9 and TRBJ2-1; no clear D gene. Trimming stripped 10 bases from V and 0 bases from J, with 4 bases between. This CDR3 comprises 11 residues. CDR1 is SEHNR, CDR2 FQNEAQ, per germline (reference sequence). CDR3 bases: TGTGCCATTAGCTCCTACAATGAGCAGTTCTTC. Translated: CAISSYNEQFF.

The chain has TRBV5-1 and TRBJ2-1; 9 nucleotides line up with TRBD2. Looked up from germline, CDR1 is SGHRS and CDR2 is YFSETQ. This CDR3 is 15 amino acids long. The V gene end was trimmed by 3 bases and the J gene end by 2 bases; junction bases not matched to a gene: 3. CDR3 in amino acids: CASSSASGTYNEQFF. The CDR3 nucleotides read TGCGCCAGCAGCTCCGCTAGCGGGACCTACAATGAGCAGTTCTTC.

J is TRBJ1-1 and V is TRBV5-5, with D maybe TRBD1 (6 bases). The CDR3 has 16 residues. V was cut by 1 base and J by 0 bases, with 13 bases left in between. Germline CDR1 SGHKS, CDR2 YYEKEE (reference sequence). CDR3 sequence: CASSLRNRELNTEAFF. The DNA of the CDR3 is TGTGCCAGCAGCTTGCGAAACAGGGAGCTGAACACTGAAGCTTTCTTT.

V gene TRBV6-2 or TRBV6-3 combines with J gene TRBJ2-1; 11 positions match TRBD2. Losses at the gene ends were 6 bases for V and 7 bases for J; bases not matched to a gene: 8. The germline CDR1 and CDR2 sequences are MNHEY and SVGEGT. The CDR3 runs to 15 residues. CDR3 in DNA: TGTGCCAGCAGACCTAGCGGGGGGCCAGGGAATGAGCAGTTCTTC. Translation: CASRPSGGPGNEQFF.

This chain joins TRBV11-1 and TRBJ2-7, with TRBD1 matching over 8 bases. The CDR3 is made up of 13 amino acids. The germline V gene encodes CDR1 SGHAT and CDR2 FQDESV (reference sequence). The ends lost 5 bases at V and 5 bases at J; junction bases unmatched: 5. The CDR3 DNA sequence: TGTGCCAGCAGCAACCACAGGGGGGACGAGCAGTACTTC. It encodes CASSNHRGDEQYF.

The rearrangement uses TRBV6-1 and TRBJ2-3; 7 bases are a match to TRBD1. The CDR3 is 18 amino acids. Germline CDR1 reads MNHNS; CDR2 reads SASEGT. V lost 0 bases to trimming and J lost 3 bases; unmatched junction nucleotides: 12. This chain's CDR3 is CASSEAPPTGARTDTQYF. DNA of the CDR3: TGTGCCAGCAGTGAAGCGCCACCTACAGGGGCGAGGACAGATACGCAGTATTTT.

This clone was counted a single time. The V call is TRBV10-1, the J call TRBJ2-7, with TRBD1 identical over 9 bases. The CDR3 contains 15 residues. V was clipped by 6 bases and J by 3 bases; unmatched bases: 9. Germline lookup yields CDR1 WNHNN and CDR2 SYGVQD (reference sequence). CDR3 nucleotide sequence: TGCGCCAGCAGCTCAACCGGGACAGGGCGCTACGAGCAGTACTTC. This codes for CASSSTGTGRYEQYF.

The rearrangement joins TRBV12-3 or TRBV12-4 to TRBJ1-5; D not certain. V lost 3 bases and J lost 4, with 4 bases in between. The CDR3 totals 12 residues. The CDR3 spells CASSFQNQPQHF. For the CDR3, the DNA is TGTGCCAGCAGTTTCCAGAATCAGCCCCAGCATTTT.

The gene calls are TRBV15 and TRBJ2-3, with TRBD1 identical over 8 bases. Germline V lookup: CDR1 LNHNV, CDR2 YYDKDF (reference sequence). The CDR3 runs 16 residues. J lost 3 bases, V lost 3 bases, and 8 bases had no gene match. As DNA, the CDR3 is TGTGCCACCAGCAGGGGAGACAGGGGAATAACAGATACGCAGTATTTT. Its protein is CATSRGDRGITDTQYF. Based on the CDR3 plus reference TRBV15 and TRBJ2-3, the full variable domain is DAMVIQNPRYQVTQFGKPVTLSCSQTLNHNVMYWYQQKSSQAPKLLFHYYDKDFNNEADTPDNFQSRRPNTSFCFLDIRSPGLGDTAMYLCATSRGDRGITDTQYFGPGTRLTVL.

The chain recombines TRBV10-3 with TRBJ2-3, with TRBD2 identical over 9 bases. Germline CDR1 and CDR2: ENHRY and SYGVKD. Germline trimming cut 4 bases from V and 6 bases from J; bases unmatched to any gene: 14. This CDR3 comprises 17 residues. The CDR3 sequence is CAISGGLSSGGKDTQYF. The CDR3 DNA reads TGTGCCATCAGTGGGGGATTGAGTAGCGGGGGAAAGGATACGCAGTATTTT.

A single count supports this clone. The V and J genes are TRBV27 and TRBJ2-3; D is undetermined. Germline-derived CDR1 and CDR2 are MNHEY and SMNVEV (reference sequence). The CDR3 has 14 amino acids. The V end lost 5 bases, the J end lost 5 bases, and 14 bases lay between the germline ends. This chain's CDR3 is CASSRPPGRDTQYF. In DNA form, the CDR3 reads TGTGCCAGCAGTCGGCCTCCGGGTCGAGATACGCAGTATTTT.